This passage covers 27 T cell receptor beta chains from one sample sequenced in a study of T cell repertoires in cytomegalovirus infection. These receptors' targets are unknown. TCRdb re-analysed the reads in MiXCR, keeping a single row per CDR3 protein. The data show some 480,000 distinct CDR3 sequences, more than 30% seen once. The sequencing used cultured PBMCs, collected from culture after CMV antigen stimulation. Receptors were obtained from a human donor in good health (CMV status not recorded). Some clones in this sample may be carry-over from other donors' samples.

This clonotype was seen only a few times. V usage is TRBV7-3 and J usage is TRBJ2-1; no reliable D call. Per germline, CDR1 SGHTA and CDR2 FQGTGA. The CDR3 is 15 residues long. Trimming took 2 bases from V and 0 from J, leaving 8 bases between them. Written as DNA, the CDR3 is TGTGCCAGCAGCTTAGGGCTAGACTCCTACAATGAGCAGTTCTTC. Amino acids: CASSLGLDSYNEQFF.

This chain joins TRBV29-1 and TRBJ1-4; perhaps TRBD1 as D (6 bases). Trimming removed 6 bases at V and 0 bases at J, with 17 bases between. The CDR3 has 16 residues. Germline V gene lookup returns CDR1 SQVTM and CDR2 ANQGSEA. CDR3 bases: TGCAGCGTGCGCGAAGGGACATTGACAACTAATGAAAAACTGTTTTTT. Amino acid sequence: CSVREGTLTTNEKLFF.

V usage is TRBV5-1 and J usage is TRBJ2-7; TRBD2 aligns across 7 bases. The J segment lost 3 bases and the V segment lost 4 bases, leaving 4 bases of the junction unmatched. The germline V gene encodes CDR1 SGHRS and CDR2 YFSETQ. There are 13 residues in the CDR3. Written as DNA, the CDR3 is TGCGCCAGCAGCCATCGGACTAGCTACGAGCAGTACTTC. This translates into CASSHRTSYEQYF.

This clonotype was recorded a few times. This chain uses TRBV4-1 with TRBJ1-4; no clear D gene. From germline, CDR1 is MGHRA and CDR2 YSYEKL. V dropped 0 bases and J dropped 4 bases, with 15 bases sitting between them. The CDR3 spans 17 residues. This chain's CDR3 is CASSQEYQSSLNEKLFF. The CDR3 nucleotides are TGCGCCAGCAGCCAAGAGTATCAGAGCTCCCTTAATGAAAAACTGTTTTTT.

This clonotype was counted a few times. V and J are TRBV29-1 and TRBJ1-1; 7 bases are shared with TRBD1. In germline, CDR1 is SQVTM, CDR2 ANQGSEA. J gave up 6 bases and V 3 bases, and 16 bases lay outside the gene matches. CDR3 size: 16 residues. The DNA of the CDR3 is TGCAGCGTTGAGGGGACAGCCAGCCAGCCGTCCTCTGAAGCTTTCTTT. Translating it yields CSVEGTASQPSSEAFF.

The V call is TRBV28, the J call TRBJ2-2; D is undetermined. V lost 7 bases, J lost 0 bases, and 9 bases lay in between. Germline values: CDR1 MDHEN, CDR2 SYDVKM. This CDR3 region has 14 residues. CDR3 loop: CASNEYTNTGELFF. The CDR3 DNA is TGTGCCAGCAATGAATACACGAACACCGGGGAGCTGTTTTTT. Supplemented by reference TRBV28 and TRBJ2-2, the full variable domain reads DVKVTQSSRYLVKRTGEKVFLECVQDMDHENMFWYRQDPGLGLRLIYFSYDVKMKEKGDIPEGYSVSREKKERFSLILESASTNQTSMYLCASNEYTNTGELFFGEGSRLTVL.

This clonotype was picked up a small number of times. The CDR3 protein is CASGTGGARIYGYTF. The CDR3 region has the DNA TGTGCCAGCGGGACAGGGGGCGCCCGGATCTATGGCTACACCTTC. J is TRBJ1-2 and V is TRBV6-2 or TRBV6-3; 12 bases map to TRBD1. CDR3 length equals 15 residues. V trimming: 8 bases; J trimming: 4 bases; junction bases outside the gene matches: 8. CDR1 and CDR2 (germline): MNHEY, SVGEGT.

In the case of this clonotype: A much bigger clone sits one base away, suggesting this may be a read error. The chain has TRBV6-6 and TRBJ2-7, with TRBD2 identical over 8 bases. Germline CDR1 and CDR2: MNHNY and SVGAGI (reference sequence). CDR3 length equals 18 residues. With V trimmed by 0 bases and J by 8 bases, 18 bases remained unmatched. This chain's CDR3 is CASSYSQVTSGSSSKQYV. The CDR3 DNA is TGTGCCAGCAGTTACTCTCAAGTGACCAGCGGGAGTAGTAGTAAGCAGTACGTC.

V is TRBV5-1 and J is TRBJ2-2; D gene uncertain. CDR3 length: 17 residues. The germline gives CDR1 SGHRS, CDR2 YFSETQ. Trimming stripped 3 bases from V and 7 bases from J, with 22 bases between. The CDR3 DNA reads as TGCGCCAGCAGCTCGGATCCTCGCGGCGAAAAGGGCGGGGAGCTGTTTTTT. Translating it yields CASSSDPRGEKGGELFF. Based on the CDR3 plus reference TRBV5-1 and TRBJ2-2, the full variable domain is KAGVTQTPRYLIKTRGQQVTLSCSPISGHRSVSWYQQTPGQGLQFLFEYFSETQRNKGNFPGRFSGRQFSNSRSEMNVSTLELGDSALYLCASSSDPRGEKGGELFFGEGSRLTVL.

CDR3 nucleotides: TGTGCCAGCAGCTTAAAACAGGGGATAGACGAGCAGTACTTC. Translated: CASSLKQGIDEQYF. The rearrangement links TRBV7-2 to TRBJ2-7, with 7 bases aligning to TRBD1. The junction had 6 bases not matched to a gene; V was cut back by 2 bases and J by 5 bases. The CDR3 is 14 residues long. Germline-derived CDR1 and CDR2 are SGHTA and FQGNSA.

The chain couples TRBV7-6 to TRBJ2-7; the D is unclear. V dropped 3 bases and J dropped 3 bases, with 9 bases sitting between them. Per the germline V gene, CDR1 is SGHVS and CDR2 is FNYEAQ. This CDR3 region has 13 residues. CDR3 in DNA: TGTGCCAGCAGCTTGGAGAAGGGCTACGAGCAGTACGTC. Protein: CASSLEKGYEQYV.

The rearrangement joins TRBV5-4 to TRBJ2-5, with D perhaps matching TRBD2 (6 bases). Germline V gene lookup returns CDR1 SGHNT and CDR2 YYREEE (reference sequence). This CDR3 has 15 residues. The V gene lost 5 bases and the J gene lost 1 base, with 15 bases spanning the gap. CDR3 sequence: CASRPGGDSQETQYF. In DNA, the CDR3 is TGTGCCAGCAGACCAGGAGGGGATTCCCAAGAGACCCAGTACTTC.

This clonotype was found a few times. The V and J genes are TRBV15 and TRBJ2-7; 9 bases agree with TRBD1. CDR1 and CDR2 (germline): LNHNV, YYDKDF (reference sequence). Unmatched junction bases numbered 4, after V lost 3 bases and J lost 4 bases. The CDR3 has 14 amino acids. The CDR3 here is CATSSGTGKYEQYF. CDR3 nucleotides: TGTGCCACCAGCAGTGGGACAGGGAAATACGAGCAGTACTTC.

This sequence joins TRBV4-3 and TRBJ1-2; 9 positions agree with TRBD1. Germline V gives CDR1 LGHNA, CDR2 YSLEER. The CDR3 is 18 amino acids. Losses at the gene ends were 0 bases for V and 2 bases for J; bases not matched to a gene: 10. The CDR3 nucleotides read TGCGCCAGCAGCCAAGATAGGGGACAGGGAGGGCTCAACTATGGCTACACCTTC. Its protein is CASSQDRGQGGLNYGYTF.

The chain uses TRBV27 and TRBJ1-5; the match to TRBD1 covers 9 bases. Unmatched junction bases numbered 13, after V lost 6 bases and J lost 4 bases. Germline loops: CDR1 MNHEY, CDR2 SMNVEV (reference sequence). The CDR3 covers 17 residues. CDR3 loop: CASRPGQGYLRNQPQHF. CDR3 DNA sequence: TGTGCCAGCAGACCGGGACAGGGATACCTCCGTAATCAGCCCCAGCATTTT.

This clonotype came up many times. CDR3 DNA sequence: TGTGCCAGCAGCACACTAGCGGCCACCTACAATGAGCAGTTCTTC. This sequence encodes CASSTLAATYNEQFF. The chain joins TRBV7-2 to TRBJ2-1, with TRBD2 identical over 8 bases. From germline, CDR1 is SGHTA and CDR2 FQGNSA. With 5 bases clipped from V and 2 bases from J, the junction kept 5 bases outside the gene matches. The CDR3 is made up of 15 amino acids. Full variable domain (remainder filled in from reference TRBV7-2 and TRBJ2-1): GAGVSQSPSNKVTEKGKDVELRCDPISGHTALYWYRQSLGQGLEFLIYFQGNSAPDKSGLPSDRFSAERTGGSVSTLTIQRTQQEDSAVYLCASSTLAATYNEQFFGPGTRLTVL.

The gene calls are TRBV10-3 and TRBJ2-3; tentative D call: TRBD2 (5 bases). The V end lost 4 bases, the J end lost 1 base, and 15 bases lay between the germline ends. Per germline, CDR1 ENHRY and CDR2 SYGVKD. This CDR3 has 16 amino acids. CDR3 amino acids: CAISGGPSGGTDTQYF. Written as DNA, the CDR3 is TGTGCCATCAGTGGAGGGCCCTCAGGAGGCACAGATACGCAGTATTTT.

As DNA, the CDR3 is TGTGCCAGCAGTATCTCCACTCCCTATGAGCAGTTCTTC. Protein: CASSISTPYEQFF. The chain employs TRBV6-2 or TRBV6-3 and TRBJ2-1; D is unclear. Trimming left V 5 bases short and J 8 bases short, with 13 bases between. The CDR3 covers 13 residues. The germline V gene has CDR1 MNHEY and CDR2 SVGEGT.

The chain uses TRBV29-1 and TRBJ2-7; D gene unclear. The CDR3 is made up of 12 amino acids. Germline CDR1 is SQVTM and CDR2 is ANQGSEA. Trimming pared 6 bases from V and 3 bases from J, leaving 12 bases between. CDR3 in DNA: TGCAGCGTCGGGCCCGGAATCTACGAGCAGTACTTC. Protein: CSVGPGIYEQYF.

The chain couples TRBV5-4 to TRBJ2-2; TRBD1 aligns across 11 bases. Trimming removed 4 bases from V and 0 bases from J; junction bases left unmatched: 5. The CDR3 is 17 residues long. Germline CDR1 is SGHNT and CDR2 is YYREEE (reference sequence). The CDR3 coding sequence is TGTGCCAGCAGCCCCCGGGACAGGGGGGCGAACACCGGGGAGCTGTTTTTT. This codes for CASSPRDRGANTGELFF.

This clonotype was picked up a small number of times. V gene TRBV20-1 combines with J gene TRBJ2-1; D is unresolved. The V end was cut by 3 bases, the J end by 15 bases, with 15 bases between. The CDR3 is 11 amino acids. Germline lookup yields CDR1 DFQATT and CDR2 SNEGSKA (reference sequence). DNA for the CDR3: TGCAGTGCTAGCTCCCTACTACGCTGGTTCTTC. Protein product: CSASSLLRWFF.

This clonotype was detected a few times. The chain combines TRBV6-2 or TRBV6-3 with TRBJ2-6; no clear D. Per the germline V gene, CDR1 is MNHEY and CDR2 is SVGEGT. The CDR3 is 16 residues long. With 0 bases removed from V and 2 bases from J, the gap between germline ends came to 8 bases. The chain's CDR3 is CASSYSSVTGANVLTF. In DNA form, the CDR3 reads TGTGCCAGCAGTTACTCGTCAGTGACTGGGGCCAACGTCCTGACTTTC.

The chain employs TRBV7-3 and TRBJ2-1; D might be TRBD2 (6 bases). The ends were cut back, 5 bases at V and 9 bases at J, with 17 bases in the middle. Germline-derived CDR1 and CDR2 are SGHTA and FQGTGA. The CDR3 extends over 14 amino acids. DNA for the CDR3: TGTGCCAGCAGCCTCGGAGAGAGGCGGGGTGAGCAGTTCTTC. Protein product: CASSLGERRGEQFF. Full variable domain (rest looked up from reference TRBV7-3 and TRBJ2-1): GAGVSQTPSNKVTEKGKYVELRCDPISGHTALYWYRQSLGQGPEFLIYFQGTGAADDSGLPNDRFFAVRPEGSVSTLKIQRTERGDSAVYLCASSLGERRGEQFFGPGTRLTVL.

This clonotype has just a few counts. V is TRBV7-6 and J is TRBJ2-6, with a tentative D call TRBD1 (6 bases). The V end lost 11 bases, the J end lost 0 bases, and 17 bases lay between the germline ends. This CDR3 is built from 16 residues. Looked up from germline, CDR1 is SGHVS and CDR2 is FNYEAQ. The chain's CDR3 is CAFHEQGISGANVLTF. DNA of the CDR3: TGTGCCTTTCACGAACAGGGAATCTCTGGGGCCAACGTCCTGACTTTC.

This clonotype was picked up a small number of times. The chain couples TRBV7-9 to TRBJ1-1; 10 bases line up with TRBD1. The germline V gene has CDR1 SEHNR and CDR2 FQNEAQ (reference sequence). V shed 7 bases and J 5 bases; nucleotides not matched to a gene: 13. This CDR3 has 16 amino acids. The CDR3 nucleotides are TGTGCCAGCAAAAAAGCCGGGACAGGGGCAGGAACTGAAGCTTTCTTT. Translated: CASKKAGTGAGTEAFF. Based on the CDR3 plus reference TRBV7-9 and TRBJ1-1, the full variable domain is DTGVSQNPRHKITKRGQNVTFRCDPISEHNRLYWYRQTLGQGPEFLTYFQNEAQLEKSRLLSDRFSAERPKGSFSTLEIQRTEQGDSAMYLCASKKAGTGAGTEAFFGQGTRLTVV.

The genes are TRBV20-1 and TRBJ2-1, with 15 nucleotides matching TRBD2. The CDR3 sequence is 20 residues long. Germline CDR1 and CDR2: DFQATT and SNEGSKA (reference sequence). V shed 6 bases and J 3 bases; nucleotides not matched to a gene: 18. The CDR3 loop reads CSADQPPGLAGGRGYNEQFF. As DNA, the CDR3 is TGCAGTGCCGATCAACCTCCGGGACTAGCGGGAGGCCGGGGCTACAATGAGCAGTTCTTC.

This chain uses TRBV7-9 with TRBJ2-1, with TRBD1 matching 9 bases. The V segment lost 7 bases and the J segment 5 bases; nucleotides outside the gene matches: 9. The CDR3 is made up of 15 amino acids. The germline CDR1 and CDR2 sequences are SEHNR and FQNEAQ (reference sequence). The CDR3 sequence is CASTSGTGSDNEQFF. As DNA, the CDR3 is TGTGCCAGCACCTCCGGGACAGGGTCCGACAATGAGCAGTTCTTC.